This entry lists 9 T cell receptor beta chains sequenced from one sample in a study of CD8 T cells in ankylosing spondylitis (dated by TCRdb to about 2017). The library was obtained by 5' RACE. The sample was run on an Illumina HiSeq 2500. Clones were called with MiXCR by TCRdb after fastp trimmed the public reads at Q25, and only in-frame beta chains were retained. Here each entry gathers all rows of one CDR3 protein and keeps the most common genes and DNA. The sample table holds around 40,000 distinct CDR3 sequences, of which 2.7% were seen once. Together, the top ten hold approximately 4.5% of the sample. The specimen sequenced was blood, either unsorted or a sorted T cell fraction (not recorded which). Receptors originate from a male donor with ankylosing spondylitis or in good health (not recorded which).

This clonotype was detected only a few times. The V call is TRBV9, the J call TRBJ2-1, with 14 positions matching TRBD2. CDR1 is SGDLS, CDR2 YYNGEE, per germline. This CDR3 comprises 16 residues. The junction had 6 bases not matched to a gene; V was cut back by 4 bases and J by 6 bases. CDR3 residues: CASSPGLAGGLNEQFF. The CDR3, as DNA: TGTGCCAGCAGCCCTGGACTAGCGGGAGGCCTCAATGAGCAGTTCTTC. Together with reference TRBV9 and TRBJ2-1, the CDR3 gives the full variable domain: DSGVTQTPKHLITATGQRVTLRCSPRSGDLSVYWYQQSLDQGLQFLIQYYNGEERAKGNILERFSAQQFPDLHSELNLSSLELGDSALYFCASSPGLAGGLNEQFFGPGTRLTVL.

This clonotype was seen repeatedly, ten times or more. The chain is built from TRBV9 and TRBJ2-6; D gene uncertain. V dropped 1 base and J dropped 2 bases, with 22 bases sitting between them. CDR3 length equals 20 residues. The germline gives CDR1 SGDLS, CDR2 YYNGEE. CDR3 amino acids: CASSVYAAGPRVPGANVLTF. CDR3 coding DNA: TGTGCCAGCAGCGTATACGCCGCCGGACCTCGGGTACCTGGGGCCAACGTCCTGACTTTC.

This clonotype was recorded at least ten times. The CDR3 nucleotides are TGTGCCAGCAGCGTAGACATACCTAGCACAGATACGCAGTATTTT. Its translation is CASSVDIPSTDTQYF. The chain recombines TRBV9 with TRBJ2-3, with D unclear. The V end lost 0 bases, the J end lost 0 bases, and 8 bases lay between the germline ends. The CDR3 is 15 residues long. CDR1 is SGDLS, CDR2 YYNGEE, per germline.

This clonotype was picked up many times. J is TRBJ2-3 and V is TRBV9; 9 positions match TRBD1. This CDR3 contains 16 residues. Trimming removed 4 bases from V and 2 bases from J; junction bases left unmatched: 8. Germline V gene lookup returns CDR1 SGDLS and CDR2 YYNGEE. The CDR3 is CASSPGTGRDTDTQYF. In DNA, the CDR3 is TGTGCCAGCAGCCCTGGGACAGGGCGAGACACAGATACGCAGTATTTT.

This clonotype came up many times. CDR3 residues: CASSHQTGVPEAFF. Here the CDR3 DNA reads TGTGCCAGCAGCCACCAGACAGGGGTCCCTGAAGCTTTCTTT. This chain connects TRBV9 to TRBJ1-1, with TRBD1 matching 8 bases. Germline V lookup: CDR1 SGDLS, CDR2 YYNGEE. With V trimmed by 4 bases and J by 6 bases, 8 bases remained unmatched. The CDR3 is 14 amino acids.

This clonotype was recorded at least ten times. V is TRBV9 and J is TRBJ1-3; the D is unclear. The CDR3 totals 13 residues. V lost 3 bases and J lost 4, with 8 bases in between. Per germline, CDR1 SGDLS and CDR2 YYNGEE. The CDR3 DNA follows: TGTGCCAGCAGCGCCGTCCCCGGAAACACCATATATTTT. Translation gives CASSAVPGNTIYF.

This clonotype was recorded a few times. V and J are TRBV9 and TRBJ2-2; 8 nucleotides agree with TRBD1. Germline CDR1 reads SGDLS; CDR2 reads YYNGEE. The V segment lost 0 bases and the J segment 5 bases; nucleotides outside the gene matches: 3. The CDR3 is 15 residues long. CDR3 sequence (DNA): TGTGCCAGCAGCGTAGTGCAGGGGGCGACCGGGGAGCTGTTTTTT. Translation: CASSVVQGATGELFF.

This clonotype has at least ten counts. V and J are TRBV9 and TRBJ1-6, with D perhaps matching TRBD1 (5 bases). V lost 3 bases to trimming and J lost 12 bases, with 10 bases between them. The CDR3 loop spans 12 amino acids. Germline CDR1 is SGDLS and CDR2 is YYNGEE. The CDR3, as DNA: TGTGCCAGCAGCGCGGTGGGGGGACCCCTCCACTTT. It yields the protein CASSAVGGPLHF. Based on the CDR3 plus reference TRBV9 and TRBJ1-6, the full variable domain is DSGVTQTPKHLITATGQRVTLRCSPRSGDLSVYWYQQSLDQGLQFLIQYYNGEERAKGNILERFSAQQFPDLHSELNLSSLELGDSALYFCASSAVGGPLHFGNGTRLTVT.

This clonotype was counted at least ten times. The chain recombines TRBV9 with TRBJ1-6, with D perhaps TRBD1 (6 bases). The CDR3 sequence is 15 residues long. Germline CDR1 is SGDLS and CDR2 is YYNGEE. Trimming removed 3 bases at V and 9 bases at J, with 16 bases between. For the CDR3, the DNA is TGTGCCAGCAGCGGGGCGGCAGGGGAGAGTTCACCCCTCCACTTT. It codes for CASSGAAGESSPLHF.